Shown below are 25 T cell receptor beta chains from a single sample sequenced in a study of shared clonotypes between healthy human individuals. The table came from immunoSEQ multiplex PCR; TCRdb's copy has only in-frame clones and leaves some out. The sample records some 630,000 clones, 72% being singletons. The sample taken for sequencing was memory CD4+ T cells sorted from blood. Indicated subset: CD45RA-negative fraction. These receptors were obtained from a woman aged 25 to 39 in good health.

The DNA of the CDR3 is TGTGCCAGCAGCTCGGGACTAGCGGAAGGTCGCGGGGAGCTGTTTTTT. As protein: CASSSGLAEGRGELFF. This rearrangement joins TRBV5-4 to TRBJ2-2, with TRBD2 matching over 11 bases. Germline V CDR1 and CDR2: SGHNT, YYREEE (reference sequence). J lost 7 bases, V lost 3 bases, and 8 bases had no gene match. This CDR3 spans 16 amino acids.

The CDR3 reads CALNKGLMNTEAFF. CDR3 bases: TGTGCCTTGAATAAGGGGCTCATGAACACTGAAGCTTTCTTT. The gene calls are TRBV30 and TRBJ1-1, with D tentatively TRBD1 (5 bases). Germline V gene sequence: CDR1 GTSNPN, CDR2 SVGIG (reference sequence). V lost 7 bases and J 0 bases, leaving 15 bases between the germline ends. This CDR3 region has 14 residues.

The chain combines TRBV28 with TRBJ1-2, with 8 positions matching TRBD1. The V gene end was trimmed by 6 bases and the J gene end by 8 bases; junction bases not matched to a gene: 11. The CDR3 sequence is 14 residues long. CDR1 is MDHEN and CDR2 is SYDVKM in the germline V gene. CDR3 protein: CASRDGQGRGGYTF. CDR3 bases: TGTGCCAGCAGGGACGGACAGGGTAGAGGCGGCTACACCTTC.

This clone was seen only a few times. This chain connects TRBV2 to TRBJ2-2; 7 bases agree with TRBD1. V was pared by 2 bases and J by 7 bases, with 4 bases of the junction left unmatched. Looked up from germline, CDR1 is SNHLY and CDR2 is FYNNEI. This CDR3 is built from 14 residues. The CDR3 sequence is CASSEQGVGGELFF. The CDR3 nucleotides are TGTGCCAGCAGTGAACAGGGGGTCGGCGGGGAGCTGTTTTTT.

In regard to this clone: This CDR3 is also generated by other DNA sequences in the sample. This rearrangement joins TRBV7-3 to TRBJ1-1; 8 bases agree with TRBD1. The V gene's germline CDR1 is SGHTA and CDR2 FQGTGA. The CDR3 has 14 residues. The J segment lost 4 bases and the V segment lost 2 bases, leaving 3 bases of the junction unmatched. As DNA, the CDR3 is TGTGCCAGCAGCTTAGACAGGGGATCCACTGAAGCTTTCTTT. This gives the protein CASSLDRGSTEAFF.

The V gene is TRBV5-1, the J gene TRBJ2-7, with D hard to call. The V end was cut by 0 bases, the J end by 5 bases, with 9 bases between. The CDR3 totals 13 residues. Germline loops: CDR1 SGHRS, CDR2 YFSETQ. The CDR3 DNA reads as TGCGCCAGCAGCTTGGTGCTCCGTCACGAGCAGTACTTC. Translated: CASSLVLRHEQYF.

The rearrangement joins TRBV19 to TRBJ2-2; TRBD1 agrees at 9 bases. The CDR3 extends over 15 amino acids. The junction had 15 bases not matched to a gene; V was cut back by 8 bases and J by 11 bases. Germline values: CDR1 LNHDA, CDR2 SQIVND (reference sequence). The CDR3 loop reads CASQAADRGVFELFF. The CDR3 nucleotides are TGTGCCAGTCAGGCGGCGGACAGGGGTGTTTTTGAGCTGTTTTTT.

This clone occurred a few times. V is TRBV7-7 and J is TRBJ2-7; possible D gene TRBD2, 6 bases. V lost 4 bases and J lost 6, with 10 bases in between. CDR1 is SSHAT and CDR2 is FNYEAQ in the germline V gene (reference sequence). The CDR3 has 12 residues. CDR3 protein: CASSSPGGEQYF. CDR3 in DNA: TGTGCCAGCAGCTCCCCCGGGGGCGAGCAGTACTTC.

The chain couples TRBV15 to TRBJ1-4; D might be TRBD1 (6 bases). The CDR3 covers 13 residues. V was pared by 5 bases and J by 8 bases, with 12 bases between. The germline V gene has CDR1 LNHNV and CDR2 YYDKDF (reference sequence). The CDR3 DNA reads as TGTGCCACCAGCGGTTCAGGGGTGGAAAAACTGTTTTTT. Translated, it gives CATSGSGVEKLFF.

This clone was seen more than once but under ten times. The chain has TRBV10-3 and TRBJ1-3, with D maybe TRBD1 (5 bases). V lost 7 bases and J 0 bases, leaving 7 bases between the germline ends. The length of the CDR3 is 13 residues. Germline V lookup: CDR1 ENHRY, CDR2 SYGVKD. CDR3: CAIMGLSGNTIYF. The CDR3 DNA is TGTGCCATCATGGGGCTCTCTGGAAACACCATATATTTT.

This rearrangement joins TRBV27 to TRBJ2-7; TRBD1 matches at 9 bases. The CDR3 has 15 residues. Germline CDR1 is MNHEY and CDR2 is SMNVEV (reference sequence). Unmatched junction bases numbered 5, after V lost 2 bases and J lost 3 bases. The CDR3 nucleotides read TGTGCCAGCAGTTTAGCTCAGGACAGGGGCTACGAGCAGTACTTC. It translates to CASSLAQDRGYEQYF.

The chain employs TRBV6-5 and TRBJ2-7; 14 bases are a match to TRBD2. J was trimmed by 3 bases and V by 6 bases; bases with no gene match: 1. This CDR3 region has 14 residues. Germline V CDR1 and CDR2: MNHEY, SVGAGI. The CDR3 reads CASRGTSGSYEQYF. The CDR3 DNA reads TGTGCCAGCAGGGGGACTAGCGGGAGCTACGAGCAGTACTTC.

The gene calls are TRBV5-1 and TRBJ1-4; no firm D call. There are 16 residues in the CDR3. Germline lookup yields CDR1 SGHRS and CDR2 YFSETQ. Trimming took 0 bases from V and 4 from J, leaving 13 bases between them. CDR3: CASSLGQVGFNEKLFF. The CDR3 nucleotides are TGCGCCAGCAGCTTGGGACAAGTGGGCTTTAATGAAAAACTGTTTTTT.

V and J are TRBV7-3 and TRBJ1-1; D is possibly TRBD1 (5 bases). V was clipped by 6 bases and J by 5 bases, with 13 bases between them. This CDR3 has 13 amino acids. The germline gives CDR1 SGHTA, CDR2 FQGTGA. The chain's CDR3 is CASSAQGGTEAFF. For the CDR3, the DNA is TGTGCCAGCAGTGCCCAGGGTGGAACTGAAGCTTTCTTT.

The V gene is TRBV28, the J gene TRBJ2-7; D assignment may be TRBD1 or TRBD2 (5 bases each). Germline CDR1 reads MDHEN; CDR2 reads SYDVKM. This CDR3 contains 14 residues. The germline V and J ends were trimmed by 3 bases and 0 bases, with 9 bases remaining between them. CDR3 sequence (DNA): TGTGCCAGCAGTTTCAGGGAGAGCTCCTACGAGCAGTACTTC. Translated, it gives CASSFRESSYEQYF.

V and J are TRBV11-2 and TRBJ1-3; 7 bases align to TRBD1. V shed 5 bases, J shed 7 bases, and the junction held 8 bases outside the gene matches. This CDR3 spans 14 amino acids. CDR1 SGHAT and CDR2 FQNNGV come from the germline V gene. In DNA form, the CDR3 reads TGTGCCAGCAGCCCACAGGGGAGTGGCAACACCATATATTTT. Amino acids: CASSPQGSGNTIYF. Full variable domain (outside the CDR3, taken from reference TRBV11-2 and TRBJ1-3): EAGVAQSPRYKIIEKRQSVAFWCNPISGHATLYWYQQILGQGPKLLIQFQNNGVVDDSQLPKDRFSAERLKGVDSTLKIQPAKLEDSAVYLCASSPQGSGNTIYFGEGSWLTVV.

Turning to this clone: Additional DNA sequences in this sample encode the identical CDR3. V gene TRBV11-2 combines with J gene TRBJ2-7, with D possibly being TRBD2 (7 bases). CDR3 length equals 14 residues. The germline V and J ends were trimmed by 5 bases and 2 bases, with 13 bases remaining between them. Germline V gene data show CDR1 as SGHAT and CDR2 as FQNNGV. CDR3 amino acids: CASSGGGTAYEQYF. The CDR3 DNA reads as TGTGCCAGCAGCGGGGGGGGCACTGCCTACGAGCAGTACTTC.

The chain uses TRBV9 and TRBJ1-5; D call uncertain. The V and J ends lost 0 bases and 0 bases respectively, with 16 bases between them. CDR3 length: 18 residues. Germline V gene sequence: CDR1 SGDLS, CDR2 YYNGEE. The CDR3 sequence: CASSVATGPENSNQPQHF. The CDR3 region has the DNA TGTGCCAGCAGCGTAGCTACGGGTCCCGAGAATAGCAATCAGCCCCAGCATTTT.

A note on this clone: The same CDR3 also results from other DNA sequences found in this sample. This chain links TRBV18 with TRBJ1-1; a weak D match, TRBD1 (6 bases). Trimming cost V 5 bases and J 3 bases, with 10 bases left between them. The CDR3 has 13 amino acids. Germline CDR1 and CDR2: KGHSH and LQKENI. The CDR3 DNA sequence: TGTGCCAGCTCAAGACAGGACGACACTGAAGCTTTCTTT. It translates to CASSRQDDTEAFF.

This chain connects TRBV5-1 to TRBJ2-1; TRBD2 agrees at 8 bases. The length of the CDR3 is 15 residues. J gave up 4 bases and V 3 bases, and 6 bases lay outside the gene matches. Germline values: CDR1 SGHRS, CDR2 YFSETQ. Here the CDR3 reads CASSWASGSYNEQFF. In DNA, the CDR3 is TGCGCCAGCAGCTGGGCTAGCGGGTCTTACAATGAGCAGTTCTTC.

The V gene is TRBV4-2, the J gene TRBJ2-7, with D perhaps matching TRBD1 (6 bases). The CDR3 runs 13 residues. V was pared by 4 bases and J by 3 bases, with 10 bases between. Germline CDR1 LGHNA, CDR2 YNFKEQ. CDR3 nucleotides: TGTGCCAGCAGCCCCGGGACACACTACGAGCAGTACTTC. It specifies CASSPGTHYEQYF.

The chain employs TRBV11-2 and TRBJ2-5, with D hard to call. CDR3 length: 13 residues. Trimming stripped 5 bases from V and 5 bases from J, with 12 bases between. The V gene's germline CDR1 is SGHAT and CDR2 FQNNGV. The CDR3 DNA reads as TGTGCCAGCAGCCCGACTCTGGGGGAGACCCAGTACTTC. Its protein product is CASSPTLGETQYF.

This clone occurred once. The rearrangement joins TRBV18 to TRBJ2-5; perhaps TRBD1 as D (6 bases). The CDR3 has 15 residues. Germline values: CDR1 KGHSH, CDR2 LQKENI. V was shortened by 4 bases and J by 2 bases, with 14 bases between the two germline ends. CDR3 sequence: CASSLFGQKQETQYF. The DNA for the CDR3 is TGTGCCAGCTCACTATTCGGACAGAAGCAAGAGACCCAGTACTTC.

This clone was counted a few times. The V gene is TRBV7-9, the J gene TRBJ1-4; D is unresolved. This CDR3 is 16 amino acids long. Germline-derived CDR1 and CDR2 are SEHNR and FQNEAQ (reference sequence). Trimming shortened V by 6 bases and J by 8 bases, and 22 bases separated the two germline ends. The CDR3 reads CASSNTGWTGKEKLFF. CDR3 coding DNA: TGTGCCAGCAGTAATACCGGGTGGACGGGAAAAGAAAAACTGTTTTTT.

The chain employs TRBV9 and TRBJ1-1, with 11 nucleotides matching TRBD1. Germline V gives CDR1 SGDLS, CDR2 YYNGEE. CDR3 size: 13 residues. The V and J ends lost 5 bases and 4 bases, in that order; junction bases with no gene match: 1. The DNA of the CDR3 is TGTGCCAGCAGTGGGACAGGGGGCACTGAAGCTTTCTTT. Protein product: CASSGTGGTEAFF.